The 10 T cell receptor beta chains in this list originate from one sample, sequenced in a study of T cells in Graves' hyperthyroidism and ophthalmopathy. RNA transcripts gave rise to amplified TCR beta CDR3 regions. First-round RT-PCR of the TCR CDR3 relied on the HTBI primer set. TCRdb reanalysed the multiplex PCR reads using MiXCR and keeps one entry per CDR3 protein. The sample includes about 760,000 distinct CDR3 sequences, 35% of them seen just once. Sequencing used blood. The receptor set was obtained from a woman aged 40 to 50 with Graves' hyperthyroidism.

The rearrangement uses TRBV11-2 and TRBJ2-3; the D is unclear. CDR3 length: 15 residues. V lost 1 base to trimming and J lost 3 bases, with 11 bases between them. Germline V gene sequence: CDR1 SGHAT, CDR2 FQNNGV. The CDR3 loop reads CASSLGRISTDTQYF. In DNA, the CDR3 is TGTGCCAGCAGCTTAGGACGGATTTCAACAGATACGCAGTATTTT.

This clonotype came up many times. This chain connects TRBV29-1 to TRBJ1-3, with D possibly being TRBD1 (6 bases). Germline CDR1 SQVTM, CDR2 ANQGSEA. The ends were cut back, 7 bases at V and 5 bases at J, with 12 bases in the middle. The CDR3 consists of 12 residues. CDR3 sequence reads: CSGKGDRNTIYF. The CDR3, as DNA: TGCAGCGGAAAGGGGGACCGAAACACCATATATTTT.

This clonotype occurred a few times. At one end the junction does not follow the germline gene, possibly because of a read error. V usage is TRBV6-5 and J usage is TRBJ1-2; 9 nucleotides agree with TRBD1. Germline-derived CDR1 and CDR2 are MNHEY and SVGAGI. The CDR3 covers 15 residues. For the CDR3, the DNA is TGTGCTAGCAGTTACTACGGACAGGGGAACTATGGCTACACCTTC. Translation: CASSYYGQGNYGYTF.

This clonotype appeared a few times. V is TRBV27 and J is TRBJ2-7; weak D call: TRBD1 (6 bases). This CDR3 contains 14 residues. Trimming stripped 4 bases from V and 5 bases from J, with 15 bases between. CDR1 and CDR2 (germline): MNHEY, SMNVEV (reference sequence). CDR3 sequence: CASSWGPGRDEQYF. DNA of the CDR3: TGTGCCAGCAGTTGGGGGCCCGGAAGGGACGAGCAGTACTTC.

The CDR3 protein is CASSESTEQYF. The CDR3 DNA reads TGCGCCAGCAGTGAGTCCACAGAGCAGTACTTC. The chain uses TRBV10-1 and TRBJ2-7; D gene ambiguous. Germline assignment: CDR1 WNHNN and CDR2 SYGVQD (reference sequence). V lost 0 bases to trimming and J lost 7 bases, with 4 bases between them. The CDR3 consists of 11 residues.

In the case of this clonotype: A much larger clone differs by one base, so this may be a read error. This chain uses TRBV6-5 with TRBJ1-3; a possible D gene is TRBD1 (6 bases). Germline V gene data show CDR1 as MNHEY and CDR2 as SVGAGI. The CDR3 consists of 14 residues. CDR3 protein: CASRNRVSGHTIYF. The CDR3 bases are TGTGCCAGCAGAAACAGGGTCTCTGGACACACCATATATTTT.

The chain uses TRBV29-1 and TRBJ1-1; TRBD1 might be the D (6 bases). The V end lost 7 bases, the J end lost 0 bases, and 15 bases lay between the germline ends. The CDR3 spans 14 residues. Per the germline V gene, CDR1 is SQVTM and CDR2 is ANQGSEA. In DNA, the CDR3 is TGCAGCGCAGTCCGTGGACAGATGAACACTGAAGCTTTCTTT. It encodes CSAVRGQMNTEAFF.

This clonotype was recorded many times. The chain combines TRBV6-5 with TRBJ2-7; D is undetermined. This CDR3 has 16 amino acids. V lost 5 bases and J lost 0, with 17 bases in between. Germline V gene sequence: CDR1 MNHEY, CDR2 SVGAGI. This chain's CDR3 is CASSTSAGALSYEQYF. The CDR3 nucleotides are TGTGCCAGCAGTACCTCCGCCGGCGCCCTCTCCTACGAGCAGTACTTC.

This sequence joins TRBV24-1 and TRBJ2-7; tentatively, D is TRBD1 (5 bases). The germline gives CDR1 KGHDR, CDR2 SFDVKD. The CDR3 covers 15 residues. The V end was cut by 11 bases, the J end by 4 bases, with 23 bases between. The CDR3 is CASKTGTHGLYEQYF. The CDR3 coding sequence is TGTGCCAGCAAAACAGGTACTCACGGGCTATACGAGCAGTACTTC.

This clonotype was counted ten times or more. The V and J genes are TRBV7-9 and TRBJ1-1; D not certain. The germline V gene encodes CDR1 SEHNR and CDR2 FQNEAQ (reference sequence). The V end was cut by 6 bases, the J end by 3 bases, with 11 bases between. The CDR3 has 13 residues. CDR3 DNA: TGTGCCAGCAGGTATCAACAAGACACTGAAGCTTTCTTT. Encoded protein: CASRYQQDTEAFF.